This T cell receptor beta chain appears in the sequencing data of a study of T cell responses to AZD1222 COVID-19 vaccine. Both about-4-week and about-12-week second-dose recipients were combined. Sequenced by immunoSEQ multiplex PCR; TCRdb stores in-frame clones only, minus some. The profile shows 100,000 or so clones, roughly 89% of them singletons. Overall study findings and caveats: Repertoires were obtained solely post-peak T cell response. Unmutated variant regions are reportedly the target of nearly half of TCRs that are spike-specific.

As concerns this clone: Its matching antigen is unknown.

Trimming took 0 bases from V and 0 from J; bases not matched to a gene: 5. Germline values: CDR1 LGHNA, CDR2 YSLEER. The CDR3 contains 17 residues. The receptor was isolated from an adult who received the AZD1222 COVID-19 vaccine. The specimen comprised peripheral blood, sampled 28 days after the second AZD1222 dose. The J gene is TRBJ1-3, the V gene TRBV4-3; 7 bases align to TRBD1. The CDR3 reads CASSQESQGTSGNTIYF. In DNA, the CDR3 is TGCGCCAGCAGCCAAGAATCACAGGGGACCTCTGGAAACACCATATATTTT.